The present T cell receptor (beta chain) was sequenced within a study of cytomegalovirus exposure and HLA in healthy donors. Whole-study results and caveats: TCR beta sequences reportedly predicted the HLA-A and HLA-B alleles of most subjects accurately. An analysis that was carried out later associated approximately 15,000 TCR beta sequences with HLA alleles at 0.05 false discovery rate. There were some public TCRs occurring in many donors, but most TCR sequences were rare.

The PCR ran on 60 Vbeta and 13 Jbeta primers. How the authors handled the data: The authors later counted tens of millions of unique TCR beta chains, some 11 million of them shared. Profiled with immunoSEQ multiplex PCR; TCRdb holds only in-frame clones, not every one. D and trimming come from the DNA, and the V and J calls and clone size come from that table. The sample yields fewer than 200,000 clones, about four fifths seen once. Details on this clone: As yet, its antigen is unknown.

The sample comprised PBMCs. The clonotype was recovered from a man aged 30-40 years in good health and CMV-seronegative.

The CDR3 sequence is CASSRVGGPGVPNNEQFF. The CDR3, as DNA: TGTGCCAGCAGCCGTGTTGGTGGACCGGGAGTCCCTAACAATGAGCAGTTCTTC. The gene calls are TRBV12-1 and TRBJ2-1; TRBD2, the table's D call, was not compared with the DNA. TRBV12-1 is a documented pseudogene. The CDR3 is 18 residues long.